Each of the 28 T cell receptor beta chains below was sequenced from the same sample in a study of CD8+ T cells in alopecia areata. Markers including CD4, CD8alpha, NKG2D and NKG2ACE guided sorting of pooled cutaneous lymph node cells. cDNA prepared by RNA extraction and subsequent reverse transcription served as the template for sequencing. The assay was immunoSEQ multiplex PCR, and TCRdb's table has in-frame clones only and misses some. Observed in the sample are approximately 280,000 clones, none of them singletons. The sequenced sample was CD4+ T cells sorted from a lymph node. The receptors stem from a C3H/HeJ mouse with alopecia areata. The mouse line has the MHC haplotype H2-k.

With regard to this clone: Gene names are mouse gene names. The read finishes 4 residues shy of the CDR3 end, and the germline J gene is used to complete it. Different DNA sequences within this sample yield the same CDR3. The chain combines TRBV1 with TRBJ2-5; tentatively, D is TRBD2 (7 bases). This CDR3 is 15 amino acids long. Germline V gene data show CDR1 as NSQYPW and CDR2 as LRSPGD (reference sequence). The CDR3 is CTCSAEGGGKDTQYF. CDR3 DNA, as far as it was read: TGCACCTGCAGTGCAGAAGGGGGGGGGAAAGAC.

A remark on this clone: These gene names are mouse names. The read halts 4 residues ahead of the CDR3 end, with the missing end drawn from the germline J gene. The V call is TRBV1, the J call TRBJ2-1, with TRBD2 matching over 7 bases. J lost 0 bases, V lost 3 bases, and 5 bases had no gene match. The CDR3 has 16 amino acids. Germline V gene sequence: CDR1 NSQYPW, CDR2 LRSPGD (reference sequence). The CDR3 bases that were read are TGCACCTGCAGTGCTCAAACTGGGGCTAACTATGCT. Amino acid sequence: CTCSAQTGANYA. The full CDR3 sequence reads CTCSAQTGANYAEQFF.

Regarding this clone: Genes and germline are mouse. The read terminates 4 residues before the CDR3 end, so the remaining end is supplied by the germline J gene. The chain couples TRBV19 to TRBJ1-1; 7 bases fit TRBD1. V lost 4 bases and J lost 0; bases outside the gene matches: 3. This CDR3 comprises 14 residues. The germline V gene has CDR1 FNHDT and CDR2 SITEND (reference sequence). The covered CDR3 bases are TGTGCCAGCAGTGACAGGGTTACAAACACA. Translating it yields CASSDRVTNT. The entire CDR3 reads CASSDRVTNTEVFF.

This clone was counted between two and nine times. Gene names denote mouse genes. The sequence runs out 4 residues before the end of the CDR3; the remainder is reconstructed from the germline J gene. Other nucleotide sequences from this sample produce the same CDR3. V and J are TRBV14 and TRBJ2-5, with 9 bases fitting TRBD2. This CDR3 has 14 residues. V shed 5 bases, J shed 1 base, and the junction held 2 bases outside the gene matches. The germline gives CDR1 SGHDT, CDR2 FRDEAV. CDR3 bases read: TGTGCCAGCAGGAGACTGGGGGACCAAGAC. The encoded protein is CASRRLGDQD. The whole CDR3 protein is CASRRLGDQDTQYF.

Concerning this clone: Genes and germline come from the mouse. The CDR3 end lies 4 residues beyond the end of the read and is filled in from the germline J gene. The rearrangement joins TRBV13-2 to TRBJ1-2; possibly TRBD1 for D (5 bases). V lost 0 bases, J lost 3 bases, and 9 bases lay in between. CDR1 NNHNN and CDR2 SYGAGS come from the germline V gene (reference sequence). The CDR3 has 14 residues. CDR3 region: CASGDADSHSDYTF. The sequenced CDR3 bases are TGTGCCAGCGGTGATGCAGACAGTCACTCC.

This clone has a handful of counts. The germline and genes are mouse ones. The CDR3 is cut off 4 residues early in the read; its end comes from the germline J gene. V is TRBV13-3 and J is TRBJ2-3; weak D call: TRBD1 (5 bases). The CDR3 runs 13 residues. V lost 3 bases and J 4 bases, leaving 9 bases between the germline ends. CDR1 and CDR2 (germline): NNHDY, SYVADS. The CDR3 sequence is CASSVRVPETLYF. The covered CDR3 bases are TGTGCCAGCAGTGTCAGGGTCCCAGAA.

With respect to this clone: Gene names and germline match the mouse. Other nucleotide sequences in the sample specify the same CDR3. The CDR3 protein is CASGAQGDTQYF. The covered CDR3 bases are TGTGCCAGCGGCGCCCAGGGAGAC. The chain uses TRBV13-2 and TRBJ2-5; D is perhaps TRBD1 (5 bases). Coverage ceases 4 residues before the CDR3 finishes, and the germline J gene fills in the end. CDR1 and CDR2 (germline): NNHNN, SYGAGS (reference sequence). This CDR3 has 12 residues.

The sample holds a few counts of this clone. Here the gene names and germline are mouse. The DNA read from the CDR3 is TGTGCCAGCAGTCTTACATCAAACTCC. Protein product: CASSLTSNS. The CDR3 in its entirety is CASSLTSNSDYTF. The V gene is TRBV13-3, the J gene TRBJ1-2, with D hard to call. The DNA ends 4 residues before the CDR3 does, and the rest of the CDR3 is filled in from the germline J gene. The CDR3 is 13 amino acids. Looked up from germline, CDR1 is NNHDY and CDR2 is SYVADS. V lost 4 bases, J lost 0 bases, and 7 bases lay in between.

There are a few counts of this clone. The listed genes are named as in mouse. Coverage ceases 4 residues before the CDR3 finishes, and the germline J gene fills in the end. The chain recombines TRBV5 with TRBJ2-1, with TRBD1 matching over 7 bases. In germline, CDR1 is LGHNA, CDR2 YNLKQL (reference sequence). The CDR3 sequence is 12 residues long. The CDR3: CASSPTGAEQFF. The CDR3 bases that were read are TGTGCCAGCAGCCCGACAGGGGCT.

On this clone itself: Germline and genes: mouse. The observed sequence ends 3 residues before the CDR3 terminus, with the missing tail filled in from the germline J gene. The chain joins TRBV13-3 to TRBJ1-6, with D hard to call. TRBJ1-6 is designated an ORF whose function remains uncertain. V was pared by 6 bases and J by 0 bases, with 4 bases between. This CDR3 comprises 13 residues. Germline CDR1 NNHDY, CDR2 SYVADS. The covered CDR3 bases are TGTGCCAGCACAGCTTCCTATAATTCGCCC. Protein sequence: CASTASYNSP. The entire CDR3 protein is CASTASYNSPLYF.

In the case of this clone: Genes and germline come from the mouse. The read finishes 4 residues shy of the CDR3 end, and the germline J gene is used to complete it. The gene calls are TRBV31 and TRBJ2-1, with 11 bases that match TRBD2. Germline V CDR1 and CDR2: GKSSPN, SITVG. V shed 3 bases, J shed 0 bases, and the junction held 1 base outside the gene matches. The CDR3 is 15 residues long. CDR3 DNA, as far as it was read: TGTGCCTGGAGGGACTGGGGGGCTAACTATGCT. This encodes CAWRDWGANYA. From start to end, the CDR3 is CAWRDWGANYAEQFF.

This clone was counted only a few times. Mouse names are used for the genes. The CDR3 end lies 4 residues beyond the end of the read and is filled in from the germline J gene. The V gene is TRBV5, the J gene TRBJ1-1; the D is unclear. The CDR3 loop spans 16 amino acids. V shed 0 bases and J shed 0 bases, with 11 bases lying between them. The germline V gene has CDR1 LGHNA and CDR2 YNLKQL (reference sequence). The CDR3 spells CASSQDSATANTEVFF. Partial CDR3 DNA: TGTGCCAGCAGCCAAGATTCGGCCACTGCAAACACA.

The table lists this clone with a few counts. Gene names are the mouse ones. Sequencing ends 4 residues short of the CDR3 end; the germline J gene provides the rest. The sample holds other DNA sequences that translate to the same CDR3. This chain links TRBV31 with TRBJ1-1, with TRBD1 matching 7 bases. J lost 0 bases, V lost 0 bases, and 1 base had no gene match. The germline V gene encodes CDR1 GKSSPN and CDR2 SITVG. The CDR3 covers 14 residues. The sequenced CDR3 bases are TGTGCCTGGAGTCTGCAGGGGGCAAACACA. It specifies CAWSLQGANT. In full, the CDR3 reads CAWSLQGANTEVFF.

This clone was seen ten or more times. Mouse gene names and germline throughout. The read gets to within 4 residues of the CDR3 end, and the germline J gene fills in the rest. The sample holds other DNA sequences that translate to the same CDR3. This chain links TRBV13-1 with TRBJ1-2; D is ambiguous. This CDR3 region has 13 residues. Trimming removed 0 bases from V and 2 bases from J, with 5 bases in between. The germline CDR1 and CDR2 sequences are NSHNY and SYGAGN. The CDR3 reads CASSDEGNSDYTF. The sequenced CDR3 bases are TGTGCCAGCAGTGATGAAGGGAACTCC.

Notes on this clone: Germline and genes here are mouse. Coverage ceases 4 residues before the CDR3 finishes, and the germline J gene fills in the end. J is TRBJ2-1 and V is TRBV19; 11 positions agree with TRBD2. This CDR3 is 14 amino acids long. Germline-derived CDR1 and CDR2 are FNHDT and SITEND (reference sequence). The CDR3 protein is CASSPRDWGSEQFF. The sequenced part of the CDR3 DNA is TGTGCCAGCAGTCCCCGGGACTGGGGGTCT.

Comments on this clone: Any gene name here is a mouse gene name. The read is 4 residues too short to cover the CDR3 end, so that end is filled in from the germline J gene. The rearrangement uses TRBV13-2 and TRBJ2-3; D is perhaps TRBD2 (5 bases). From germline, CDR1 is NNHNN and CDR2 SYGAGS (reference sequence). CDR3 length: 14 residues. V was trimmed by 3 bases and J by 0 bases, leaving 8 bases between them. Partial CDR3 DNA: TGTGCCAGCGGTGGACTGACTAGTGCAGAA. Encoded protein: CASGGLTSAE. The complete CDR3 reads CASGGLTSAETLYF.

Comments on this clone: Mouse gene names and germline throughout. The CDR3 end lies 4 residues beyond the end of the read and is filled in from the germline J gene. This chain connects TRBV19 to TRBJ2-5; 8 bases line up with TRBD1. The CDR3 extends over 15 amino acids. CDR1 FNHDT and CDR2 SITEND come from the germline V gene (reference sequence). With 5 bases clipped from V and 0 bases from J, the junction kept 5 bases outside the gene matches. CDR3 amino acids: CASSPRGPNQDTQYF. The CDR3 DNA, read in part, is TGTGCCAGCAGCCCCAGGGGGCCTAACCAAGAC.

As for this clone: The listed genes are named as in mouse. The read comes to an end 4 residues before the CDR3 does, leaving the germline J gene to fill in the end. This rearrangement joins TRBV17 to TRBJ2-5, with D possibly matching TRBD2 (6 bases). The CDR3 runs to 14 residues. CDR1 and CDR2 from the germline V gene are MNHDT and YYDKIL. The CDR3 reads CASRPGEKKDTQYF. CDR3 bases read: TGTGCTAGCAGACCTGGGGAAAAGAAGGAC.

On this clone itself: Gene names are the mouse ones. The read terminates 4 residues ahead of where the CDR3 ends, so the germline J gene completes it. Other DNA sequences in this specimen translate into the identical CDR3. The chain is built from TRBV13-1 and TRBJ2-1; 10 nucleotides match TRBD2. The V gene's germline CDR1 is NSHNY and CDR2 SYGAGN. CDR3 size: 14 residues. Trimming removed 6 bases from V and 3 bases from J; junction bases left unmatched: 3. The CDR3: CASTGTGVYAEQFF. The sequenced part of the CDR3 DNA is TGTGCCAGCACCGGGACTGGGGTCTATGCT.

On this clone itself: Gene names and germline match the mouse. The same CDR3 can be traced to other DNA sequences in this sample. CDR3 sequence: CASGGLGVYEQYF. The part of the CDR3 DNA that was read is TGTGCCAGCGGTGGACTGGGGGTCTAT. The chain couples TRBV13-2 to TRBJ2-7; 9 bases match TRBD2. The read comes to an end 4 residues before the CDR3 does, leaving the germline J gene to fill in the end. From germline, CDR1 is NNHNN and CDR2 SYGAGS (reference sequence). The CDR3 is made up of 13 amino acids. The V and J ends lost 3 bases and 3 bases, in that order; junction bases with no gene match: 1.

Comment on this clone: Here the gene names and germline are mouse. The CDR3 end falls 4 residues outside the read, so it is completed with the germline J gene. Other DNA variants within this sample encode the same CDR3. The chain carries TRBV5 and TRBJ2-3; D might be TRBD1 (6 bases). CDR1 and CDR2 from the germline V gene are LGHNA and YNLKQL (reference sequence). The CDR3 loop spans 15 amino acids. Between the trimmed V and J ends, which lost 0 bases and 0 bases, there was a span of 7 bases. CDR3 DNA, as far as it was read: TGTGCCAGCAGCCAAGAACAGGGAAGTGCAGAA. Translating gives CASSQEQGSAE. The whole CDR3 sequence is CASSQEQGSAETLYF.

About this clone itself: Genes here carry mouse names. The read gets to within 4 residues of the CDR3 end, and the germline J gene fills in the rest. V usage is TRBV19 and J usage is TRBJ2-5, with TRBD1 matching over 11 bases. This CDR3 comprises 15 residues. From germline, CDR1 is FNHDT and CDR2 SITEND (reference sequence). Partial CDR3 DNA: TGTGCCAGCAGTACCGGACAGGGGGCAGGGGAC. Protein product: CASSTGQGAGD. The CDR3 as a whole reads CASSTGQGAGDTQYF.

This clone was counted between two and nine times. Mouse names are used for the genes. The CDR3 bases that were read are TGTGCCAGTCCTGGGGGGGCCGGCACCGGG. Its protein is CASPGGAGTG. The CDR3, in full, reads CASPGGAGTGQLYF. The chain couples TRBV13-1 to TRBJ2-2; 10 nucleotides agree with TRBD2. The read ends 4 residues shy of where the CDR3 ends; the end is completed using the germline J gene. Trimming removed 8 bases from V and 4 bases from J; junction bases left unmatched: 5. The length of the CDR3 is 14 residues. From germline, CDR1 is NSHNY and CDR2 SYGAGN.

This clone showed up just a few times. All gene names here are mouse names. The read finishes 4 residues shy of the CDR3 end, and the germline J gene is used to complete it. The chain joins TRBV5 to TRBJ2-7; D possibly corresponds to TRBD2 (7 bases). This CDR3 comprises 14 residues. CDR1 and CDR2 (germline): LGHNA, YNLKQL (reference sequence). The CDR3 loop is CASSQDLGADEQYF. Incomplete CDR3 DNA: TGTGCCAGCAGCCAAGATCTGGGGGCAGAT.

A word on this clone: Gene names denote mouse genes. The observed sequence ends 4 residues before the CDR3 terminus, with the missing tail filled in from the germline J gene. This chain uses TRBV13-3 with TRBJ2-5, with 8 bases that match TRBD2. The V gene's germline CDR1 is NNHDY and CDR2 SYVADS. The CDR3 spans 15 residues. The J segment lost 0 bases and the V segment lost 5 bases, leaving 5 bases of the junction unmatched. This CDR3 reads CASSGWGVNQDTQYF. CDR3 bases read: TGTGCCAGCAGCGGCTGGGGGGTTAACCAAGAC.

This clone showed up just a few times. Germline and genes here are mouse. Sequencing ends 4 residues short of the CDR3 end; the germline J gene provides the rest. The sample contains more than one DNA sequence encoding this CDR3. The chain recombines TRBV5 with TRBJ2-5; maybe TRBD2 (5 bases). V lost 4 bases and J lost 3, with 11 bases in between. Germline V gene data show CDR1 as LGHNA and CDR2 as YNLKQL (reference sequence). This CDR3 spans 14 amino acids. CDR3 bases read: TGTGCCAGCAGCCCCCGATTGGGGCAAGAC. The encoded protein is CASSPRLGQD. The whole CDR3 region reads CASSPRLGQDTQYF.

This clone was seen a few times. The gene names given are mouse names. The sequenced fragment ends 4 residues before the CDR3 boundary, so the rest is inferred from the germline J gene. The chain combines TRBV14 with TRBJ2-1, with 12 bases matching TRBD2. This CDR3 has 16 amino acids. Per germline, CDR1 SGHDT and CDR2 FRDEAV. V shed 1 base and J 4 bases; nucleotides not matched to a gene: 3. Here the CDR3 reads CASSFHGTGGYAEQFF. CDR3 bases read: TGTGCCAGCAGTTTCCATGGGACTGGGGGGTATGCT.

Remarks on this clone: Germline and genes here are mouse. The read ends 4 residues before the CDR3 terminus; that terminus is restored from the germline J gene. The sample carries other DNA sequences with the same CDR3. The chain recombines TRBV1 with TRBJ2-7, with TRBD1 matching 7 bases. The germline gives CDR1 NSQYPW, CDR2 LRSPGD (reference sequence). The CDR3 totals 12 residues. The covered CDR3 bases are TGCACCTGCAGCGGGACAGCATAT. Translation: CTCSGTAY. The full CDR3 is CTCSGTAYEQYF.